Reported below is one T cell receptor beta chain. What it recognizes is unknown. These data belong to a study of Graves' ophthalmopathy and Graves' hyperthyroidism. RNA transcripts served as template for amplifying TCR beta CDR3 sequences. The library came from an HTBI-primed first-round RT-PCR and a second-round multiplex PCR. TCRdb redid the calling of the multiplex PCR reads with MiXCR, one entry per CDR3 protein. In the table there are hundreds of thousands of distinct CDR3 sequences, roughly 50% of which are singletons. Findings and limits, study-wide: Thyroid clonotypes that were expanded above 0.001 frequency mostly also appeared in blood.

The V end lost 5 bases, the J end lost 7 bases, and 19 bases lay between the germline ends. Germline V gene sequence: CDR1 SGDLS, CDR2 YYNGEE. The length of the CDR3 is 15 residues. Sequencing was carried out using peripheral blood. The clonotype was recovered from an adult man with Graves' ophthalmopathy. This chain uses TRBV9 with TRBJ1-5, with unresolved D. The CDR3 protein is CASSFSRGGRQPQHF. In DNA, the CDR3 is TGTGCCAGCAGTTTCTCCCGGGGAGGGCGGCAGCCCCAGCATTTT.